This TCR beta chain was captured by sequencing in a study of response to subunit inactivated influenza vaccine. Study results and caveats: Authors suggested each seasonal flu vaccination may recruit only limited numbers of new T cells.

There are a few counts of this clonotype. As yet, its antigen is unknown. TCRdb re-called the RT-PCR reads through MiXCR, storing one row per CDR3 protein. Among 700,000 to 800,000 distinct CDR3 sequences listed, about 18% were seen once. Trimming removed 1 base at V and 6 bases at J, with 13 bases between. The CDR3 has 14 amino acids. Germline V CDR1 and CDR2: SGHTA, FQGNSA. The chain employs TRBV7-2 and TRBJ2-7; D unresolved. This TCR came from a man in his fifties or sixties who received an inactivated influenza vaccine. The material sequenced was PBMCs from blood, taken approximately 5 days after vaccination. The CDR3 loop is CASSLVGENSEQYF. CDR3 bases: TGTGCCAGCAGCTTAGTAGGAGAGAATAGCGAGCAGTACTTC.